Shown below are 14 T cell receptor beta chains from a single sample sequenced in a study of PD-1 blockade in classical Hodgkin lymphoma. Assay: immunoSEQ multiplex PCR; the TCRdb copy retains only in-frame clones and omits some. Seen here are 110,000 or so clones, about nine tenths observed once, and the top ten hold 20%. Relapse after autologous stem cell transplantation occurred in every patient, and brentuximab vedotin exposure varied. The sample here was peripheral blood mononuclear cells (PBMCs), taken before the second cycle of nivolumab. All receptors derive from a human donor with classical Hodgkin lymphoma.

The V gene is TRBV5-5, the J gene TRBJ2-2; 10 bases match TRBD2. V trimming: 4 bases; J trimming: 5 bases; junction bases outside the gene matches: 11. Looked up from germline, CDR1 is SGHKS and CDR2 is YYEKEE (reference sequence). The CDR3 contains 17 residues. The CDR3 nucleotides are TGTGCCAGCAGCCCCAGCGGGAGGGCCGAATGGACCGGGGAGCTGTTTTTT. Translation gives CASSPSGRAEWTGELFF.

This chain uses TRBV7-2 with TRBJ2-2; D gene uncertain. Trimming shortened V by 8 bases and J by 1 base, and 11 bases separated the two germline ends. The CDR3 is made up of 14 amino acids. Germline CDR1 SGHTA, CDR2 FQGNSA. The DNA for the CDR3 is TGTGCCAGCCAACGCGGCAGGAACACCGGGGAGCTGTTTTTT. It yields the protein CASQRGRNTGELFF.

This chain uses TRBV29-1 with TRBJ2-3; 7 nucleotides match TRBD2. Germline assignment: CDR1 SQVTM and CDR2 ANQGSEA. The length of the CDR3 is 15 residues. After removal of 5 bases from V and 4 bases from J, the junction contained 12 bases not matched to a gene. CDR3 bases: TGCAGCGTTTCCTACCGCCGGGACTACTCAGATACGCAGTATTTT. It is translated as CSVSYRRDYSDTQYF.

The chain uses TRBV6-5 and TRBJ2-7; D unresolved. Trimming stripped 0 bases from V and 6 bases from J, with 6 bases between. Germline CDR1 reads MNHEY; CDR2 reads SVGAGI. The CDR3 extends over 12 amino acids. The CDR3, as DNA: TGTGCCAGCAGTTACTCGGGCGGCGAGCAGTACTTC. It codes for CASSYSGGEQYF.

V usage is TRBV19 and J usage is TRBJ1-5, with 9 bases that match TRBD1. CDR1 LNHDA and CDR2 SQIVND come from the germline V gene (reference sequence). CDR3 length: 14 residues. The trim removed 8 bases at V and 5 bases at J, leaving 7 bases unmatched. The CDR3 protein is CASRAQGADQPQHF. CDR3 nucleotide sequence: TGTGCCAGTCGTGCACAGGGGGCTGATCAGCCCCAGCATTTT.

The chain is built from TRBV7-9 and TRBJ1-1, with D unclear. The V gene lost 1 base and the J gene lost 1 base, with 10 bases spanning the gap. This CDR3 is built from 15 residues. Germline-derived CDR1 and CDR2 are SEHNR and FQNEAQ (reference sequence). CDR3 nucleotides: TGTGCCAGCAGCTTAGGGGGAGGAGGGAACACTGAAGCTTTCTTT. Its protein product is CASSLGGGGNTEAFF.

The genes are TRBV28 and TRBJ1-1; D unresolved. Trimming pared 5 bases from V and 4 bases from J, leaving 14 bases between. Germline lookup yields CDR1 MDHEN and CDR2 SYDVKM. This CDR3 is built from 14 residues. The CDR3 sequence is CASSPRRVGTEAFF. The CDR3 region has the DNA TGTGCCAGCAGTCCCCGCCGAGTGGGCACTGAAGCTTTCTTT.

CDR3 residues: CASSLDGQGTRTQYF. CDR3 in DNA: TGTGCCAGCAGCTTGGATGGACAGGGAACGAGGACGCAGTATTTT. This chain links TRBV11-2 with TRBJ2-3; 8 nucleotides agree with TRBD1. The trim removed 3 bases at V and 9 bases at J, leaving 11 bases unmatched. Germline CDR1 and CDR2: SGHAT and FQNNGV. The CDR3 is made up of 15 amino acids.

The J gene is TRBJ2-7, the V gene TRBV7-2; 7 bases agree with TRBD2. The germline CDR1 and CDR2 sequences are SGHTA and FQGNSA. V was clipped by 1 base and J by 4 bases; unmatched bases: 7. The CDR3 sequence is 15 residues long. The CDR3 spells CASSLGAGAEYEQYF. In nucleotides, the CDR3 is TGTGCCAGCAGCTTAGGGGCGGGAGCGGAGTACGAGCAGTACTTC.

The table lists this clone with a count of one. The genes are TRBV29-1 and TRBJ2-3; TRBD2 might be the D (5 bases). Trimming removed 8 bases at V and 2 bases at J, with 14 bases between. The CDR3 has 13 amino acids. The germline V gene has CDR1 SQVTM and CDR2 ANQGSEA. The DNA for the CDR3 is TGCAGCTCCCTCTCGGGAATCACAGATACGCAGTATTTT. Translated: CSSLSGITDTQYF.

The chain couples TRBV11-2 to TRBJ2-2; 11 bases match TRBD2. The germline V gene encodes CDR1 SGHAT and CDR2 FQNNGV. The CDR3 spans 15 residues. J lost 9 bases, V lost 4 bases, and 7 bases had no gene match. CDR3 DNA sequence: TGTGCCAGCAGCTCACTAGCGGGAGCGGGCTGGGAGCTGTTTTTT. Protein sequence: CASSSLAGAGWELFF.

The chain employs TRBV19 and TRBJ1-2; TRBD1 matches 12 bases. The V gene's germline CDR1 is LNHDA and CDR2 SQIVND (reference sequence). J was trimmed by 8 bases and V by 7 bases; bases with no gene match: 14. This CDR3 region has 16 residues. CDR3 DNA sequence: TGTGCCAGTACCGACCGGGACAGGGGGCAACATTGGGGCTACACCTTC. It translates to CASTDRDRGQHWGYTF. The full variable domain, in which reference TRBV19 and TRBJ1-2 provide the parts outside the CDR3, is DGGITQSPKYLFRKEGQNVTLSCEQNLNHDAMYWYRQDPGQGLRLIYYSQIVNDFQKGDIAEGYSVSREKKESFPLTVTSAQKNPTAFYLCASTDRDRGQHWGYTFGSGTRLTVV.

The rearrangement joins TRBV10-2 to TRBJ2-1; TRBD2 matches 7 bases. With 10 bases clipped from V and 2 bases from J, the junction kept 11 bases outside the gene matches. Germline V gives CDR1 WSHSY, CDR2 SAAADI. The CDR3 has 15 residues. CDR3 bases: TGCGCCATCAATATGGGGGGGGTGGCCTACAATGAGCAGTTCTTC. Encoded protein: CAINMGGVAYNEQFF.

V is TRBV2 and J is TRBJ2-1, with 7 bases aligning to TRBD2. The J segment lost 5 bases and the V segment lost 10 bases, leaving 11 bases of the junction unmatched. The CDR3 runs 14 residues. Germline V gene data show CDR1 as SNHLY and CDR2 as FYNNEI. CDR3 nucleotides: TGTGCCATGGACGGGGGGAGTATCCACAATGAGCAGTTCTTC. This gives the protein CAMDGGSIHNEQFF. Full variable domain (rest looked up from reference TRBV2 and TRBJ2-1): EPEVTQTPSHQVTQMGQEVILRCVPISNHLYFYWYRQILGQKVEFLVSFYNNEISEKSEIFDDQFSVERPDGSNFTLKIRSTKLEDSAMYFCAMDGGSIHNEQFFGPGTRLTVL.